The 32 T cell receptor beta chains reported below all come from one sample, sequenced in a study of neurological immune-mediated disorders. Each CDR3 protein gets one entry after TCRdb re-called the 5' RACE reads with MiXCR. The sample includes 55,000 to 70,000 distinct CDR3 sequences, under 5% seen only once; the top ten take less than 3.5%. The sequencing input was PBMCs. The receptors stem from a woman aged 45-65 years with multiple sclerosis.

This clonotype was recorded many times. V and J are TRBV2 and TRBJ2-2; tentatively, D is TRBD1 (5 bases). Germline CDR1 SNHLY, CDR2 FYNNEI. The CDR3 spans 14 residues. With 6 bases removed from V and 0 bases from J, the gap between germline ends came to 8 bases. The CDR3 is CASRQGANTGELFF. The CDR3 DNA follows: TGTGCCAGCAGGCAGGGCGCGAACACCGGGGAGCTGTTTTTT.

The chain recombines TRBV12-3 or TRBV12-4 with TRBJ2-3; D gene ambiguous. CDR3 size: 15 residues. With 3 bases removed from V and 0 bases from J, the gap between germline ends came to 10 bases. In DNA form, the CDR3 reads TGTGCCAGCAGTTTCGGCGGATTTAGCACAGATACGCAGTATTTT. Translation gives CASSFGGFSTDTQYF.

Many counts were recorded for this clonotype. V is TRBV5-5 and J is TRBJ2-1; no definite D call. Germline loops: CDR1 SGHKS, CDR2 YYEKEE (reference sequence). The CDR3 totals 13 residues. The ends were cut back, 0 bases at V and 9 bases at J, with 10 bases in the middle. The CDR3 coding sequence is TGTGCCAGCAGCTTGGGCAGGTTAGGTGAGCAGTTCTTC. Translation: CASSLGRLGEQFF.

The sample holds a few counts of this clonotype. A much bigger clone sits one base away, suggesting this may be a read error. Because it lacks the conserved phenylalanine or tryptophan at the end, this CDR3 is likely a read error. The V call is TRBV5-1, the J call TRBJ2-1; TRBD1 matches at 7 bases. CDR1 and CDR2 (germline): SGHRS, YFSETQ. The J segment lost 4 bases and the V segment lost 0 bases, leaving 4 bases of the junction unmatched. The CDR3 sequence is 15 residues long. As DNA, the CDR3 is TGCGCCAGCAGCTTGGACGGGACAGTGTACAATGAGCAGTTCTAC. Its translation: CASSLDGTVYNEQFY.

This clonotype turned up a few times. A read error may be the cause here, since a much bigger clone is one base away. The chain employs TRBV20-1 and TRBJ2-5; 7 bases agree with TRBD2. Germline CDR1 reads DFQATT; CDR2 reads SNEGSKA (reference sequence). This CDR3 is built from 12 residues. The CDR3 spells CSAGGIQESQYF. CDR3 nucleotides: TGCAGTGCGGGGGGGATACAAGAGTCCCAGTACTTC.

Many counts were recorded for this clonotype. The V gene is TRBV7-8, the J gene TRBJ2-7, with D hard to call. The V gene lost 4 bases and the J gene lost 3 bases, with 13 bases spanning the gap. The CDR3 sequence is 14 residues long. The V gene's germline CDR1 is SGHVS and CDR2 FQNEAQ. CDR3 nucleotides: TGTGCCAGCAGCTCACGGGTGACCTACTACGAGCAGTACTTC. This gives the protein CASSSRVTYYEQYF.

This clonotype appeared many times. V is TRBV5-6 and J is TRBJ1-1; D gene unclear. V was clipped by 3 bases and J by 1 base, with 7 bases between them. Germline CDR1 reads SGHDT; CDR2 reads YYEEEE. The CDR3 totals 13 residues. This CDR3 is CASSSVGNTEAFF. The CDR3 region has the DNA TGTGCCAGCAGCTCCGTCGGGAACACTGAAGCTTTCTTT.

This clonotype came up many times. J is TRBJ1-1 and V is TRBV7-2; possible D gene TRBD1, 5 bases. Germline V gives CDR1 SGHTA, CDR2 FQGNSA. V lost 7 bases to trimming and J lost 1 base, with 13 bases between them. This CDR3 is 14 amino acids long. CDR3: CASILGVQNTEAFF. The CDR3 region has the DNA TGTGCCAGCATCCTAGGGGTCCAGAACACTGAAGCTTTCTTT.

This clonotype has at least ten counts. This sequence joins TRBV7-6 and TRBJ2-3; D not certain. V lost 3 bases, J lost 0 bases, and 10 bases lay in between. The CDR3 has 15 amino acids. Germline V gene sequence: CDR1 SGHVS, CDR2 FNYEAQ. CDR3 residues: CASSLVRKSTDTQYF. The CDR3, as DNA: TGTGCCAGCAGCTTGGTCAGGAAAAGCACAGATACGCAGTATTTT.

This clonotype was recorded at least ten times. This rearrangement joins TRBV29-1 to TRBJ1-5; no clear D gene. The V gene's germline CDR1 is SQVTM and CDR2 ANQGSEA. The V end was cut by 5 bases, the J end by 0 bases, with 8 bases between. The CDR3 extends over 13 amino acids. The CDR3 reads CSVITGSNQPQHF. CDR3 in DNA: TGCAGCGTTATTACGGGTAGCAATCAGCCCCAGCATTTT.

This clonotype was counted at least ten times. The V gene is TRBV9, the J gene TRBJ1-2; D unresolved. The CDR3 runs 14 residues. The germline V and J ends were trimmed by 0 bases and 4 bases, with 10 bases remaining between them. Germline assignment: CDR1 SGDLS and CDR2 YYNGEE. The CDR3 loop reads CASSVDGGSYGYTF. CDR3 sequence (DNA): TGTGCCAGCAGCGTAGACGGCGGGAGCTATGGCTACACCTTC.

This clonotype was picked up many times. The chain carries TRBV6-5 and TRBJ1-2; 9 nucleotides agree with TRBD1. Germline assignment: CDR1 MNHEY and CDR2 SVGAGI. The ends lost 7 bases at V and 8 bases at J; junction bases unmatched: 17. This CDR3 is built from 16 residues. CDR3 loop: CASTLSGTGISGGYTF. The CDR3 nucleotides are TGTGCCAGCACCCTCTCCGGGACAGGGATCTCTGGAGGCTACACCTTC.

This clonotype was counted at least ten times. This rearrangement joins TRBV11-2 to TRBJ1-3, with D possibly being TRBD1 (6 bases). This CDR3 has 15 residues. The V end was cut by 6 bases, the J end by 1 base, with 13 bases between. CDR1 is SGHAT, CDR2 FQNNGV, per germline. The CDR3 sequence is CASRGVGGSGNTIYF. CDR3 DNA: TGTGCCAGCAGGGGGGTAGGGGGGTCTGGAAACACCATATATTTT.

This clonotype was picked up many times. This sequence joins TRBV7-2 and TRBJ1-5; no definite D call. Trimming cost V 2 bases and J 5 bases, with 7 bases left between them. The CDR3 runs to 13 residues. Germline CDR1 and CDR2: SGHTA and FQGNSA. The CDR3 DNA sequence: TGTGCCAGCAGCTTAATTGGGGATCAGCCCCAGCATTTT. Encoded protein: CASSLIGDQPQHF.

Ten or more counts support this clonotype. CDR3 nucleotides: TGTGCCACCAGCAGGGTGACTAGCGGACAAGAGACCCAGTACTTC. As protein: CATSRVTSGQETQYF. This chain links TRBV15 with TRBJ2-5, with TRBD2 matching 9 bases. Per germline, CDR1 LNHNV and CDR2 YYDKDF (reference sequence). V lost 3 bases, J lost 2 bases, and 4 bases stayed unmatched. The CDR3 is 15 amino acids.

In its sample, this clonotype was seen many times. This chain connects TRBV7-3 to TRBJ1-6; D gene unclear. There are 13 residues in the CDR3. V lost 4 bases to trimming and J lost 7 bases, with 8 bases between them. CDR1 is SGHTA, CDR2 FQGTGA, per germline. Here the CDR3 DNA reads TGTGCCAGCAGCTCATACAGAAATTCACCCCTCCACTTT. Amino acid sequence: CASSSYRNSPLHF.

This clonotype was counted many times. The chain combines TRBV11-3 with TRBJ2-1; D remains ambiguous. This CDR3 comprises 18 residues. V shed 1 base and J shed 0 bases, with 16 bases lying between them. Looked up from germline, CDR1 is SGHNT and CDR2 is YENEEA. The CDR3 region is CASSLAVSSSSSYNEQFF. CDR3 coding DNA: TGTGCCAGCAGCTTAGCCGTTTCTTCCAGCAGCTCCTACAATGAGCAGTTCTTC.

Turning to this clonotype: Given a much more abundant clone one base away, this may be a read error. The chain's CDR3 is CAISQGETSGAKVLTF. The CDR3 DNA reads as TGTGCCATCAGTCAGGGGGAGACTTCTGGGGCCAAAGTCCTGACTTTC. This sequence joins TRBV10-3 and TRBJ2-6; 7 bases align to TRBD1. The CDR3 sequence is 16 residues long. Germline-derived CDR1 and CDR2 are ENHRY and SYGVKD.

The table lists this clonotype with many counts. This chain connects TRBV5-1 to TRBJ2-3, with unresolved D. The CDR3 length is 14 residues. CDR1 and CDR2 from the germline V gene are SGHRS and YFSETQ. Between the trimmed V and J ends, which lost 1 base and 2 bases, there was a span of 8 bases. CDR3 loop: CASSLTFLTDTQYF. CDR3 sequence (DNA): TGCGCCAGCAGCTTGACATTTCTCACAGATACGCAGTATTTT.

This clonotype was seen repeatedly, ten times or more. The V gene is TRBV5-1, the J gene TRBJ2-1; TRBD2 aligns across 7 bases. V shed 4 bases and J 4 bases; nucleotides not matched to a gene: 11. The CDR3 extends over 16 amino acids. Germline V gives CDR1 SGHRS, CDR2 YFSETQ. The CDR3: CASSEQSGGIYNEQFF. The CDR3 nucleotides are TGCGCCAGCAGCGAACAGTCGGGAGGTATTTACAATGAGCAGTTCTTC. Together with reference TRBV5-1 and TRBJ2-1, the CDR3 gives the full variable domain: KAGVTQTPRYLIKTRGQQVTLSCSPISGHRSVSWYQQTPGQGLQFLFEYFSETQRNKGNFPGRFSGRQFSNSRSEMNVSTLELGDSALYLCASSEQSGGIYNEQFFGPGTRLTVL.

This clonotype was counted ten times or more. This chain connects TRBV7-2 to TRBJ2-3; the D is unclear. The CDR3 extends over 16 amino acids. V dropped 5 bases and J dropped 0 bases, with 15 bases sitting between them. CDR1 and CDR2 from the germline V gene are SGHTA and FQGNSA. CDR3 protein: CASSRMTAGSTDTQYF. CDR3 nucleotide sequence: TGTGCCAGCAGCCGGATGACCGCTGGGAGCACAGATACGCAGTATTTT.

The table lists this clonotype with many counts. V gene TRBV11-2 combines with J gene TRBJ1-1; D is undetermined. Germline-derived CDR1 and CDR2 are SGHAT and FQNNGV. V was pared by 0 bases and J by 4 bases, with 3 bases between. The length of the CDR3 is 12 residues. The chain's CDR3 is CASSLDGTEAFF. The CDR3 coding sequence is TGTGCCAGCAGCTTAGATGGCACTGAAGCTTTCTTT.

This clonotype was counted at least ten times. An end of the junction differs from the germline gene, which may be a read error. V usage is TRBV6-1 and J usage is TRBJ1-2; TRBD1 might be the D (6 bases). The CDR3 has 13 residues. Germline V CDR1 and CDR2: MNHNS, SASEGT. The CDR3 here is CASSANLGGHLLF. CDR3 nucleotides: TGTGCCAGCAGTGCAAACCTGGGGGGACATCTCCTATTC.

This clonotype showed up many times. The chain links TRBV9 to TRBJ1-3, with D possibly being TRBD1 (5 bases). From germline, CDR1 is SGDLS and CDR2 YYNGEE. V was cut by 4 bases and J by 2 bases, with 13 bases left in between. The CDR3 consists of 15 residues. The CDR3 DNA reads as TGTGCCAGCAGCTTAACTCAGGGTGCTGGAAACACCATATATTTT. The encoded protein is CASSLTQGAGNTIYF. Drawing the rest from reference TRBV9 and TRBJ1-3, the complete variable domain is DSGVTQTPKHLITATGQRVTLRCSPRSGDLSVYWYQQSLDQGLQFLIQYYNGEERAKGNILERFSAQQFPDLHSELNLSSLELGDSALYFCASSLTQGAGNTIYFGEGSWLTVV.

This clonotype was counted at least ten times. The rearrangement uses TRBV5-1 and TRBJ2-2; D is possibly TRBD1 (5 bases). Deletions cut 7 bases from V and 4 bases from J, with 11 bases between. Germline values: CDR1 SGHRS, CDR2 YFSETQ. The CDR3 spans 13 residues. The CDR3 DNA reads TGCGCCAGCGCGGAGACAGTCACCGGGGAGCTGTTTTTT. This encodes CASAETVTGELFF.

This clonotype came up many times. V usage is TRBV15 and J usage is TRBJ1-3; the match to TRBD1 covers 9 bases. The trim removed 6 bases at V and 4 bases at J, leaving 4 bases unmatched. The CDR3 consists of 14 residues. The germline V gene encodes CDR1 LNHNV and CDR2 YYDKDF (reference sequence). The CDR3 DNA reads TGTGCCACCAGGACGACAGGGGGAGGAAACACCATATATTTT. It yields the protein CATRTTGGGNTIYF.

At least ten counts were recorded for this clonotype. The gene calls are TRBV2 and TRBJ1-1; D remains unclear. This CDR3 comprises 17 residues. V lost 1 base and J 0 bases, leaving 15 bases between the germline ends. Germline V gives CDR1 SNHLY, CDR2 FYNNEI. CDR3 nucleotide sequence: TGTGCCAGCAGTGAAGTCAATTGGGCCAGCCTGAACACTGAAGCTTTCTTT. The encoded protein is CASSEVNWASLNTEAFF.

V and J are TRBV12-3 or TRBV12-4 and TRBJ2-3; 16 bases match TRBD2. Germline trimming cut 6 bases from V and 7 bases from J; bases unmatched to any gene: 13. The CDR3 is 18 amino acids. Written as DNA, the CDR3 is TGTGCCAGCAGGCTGCCAATCGGGACTAGCGGGGGGGCTAATACGCAGTATTTT. This gives the protein CASRLPIGTSGGANTQYF.

This clonotype has a count of ten or more. This chain connects TRBV7-2 to TRBJ1-1; TRBD1 might be the D (6 bases). Germline V gives CDR1 SGHTA, CDR2 FQGNSA. The length of the CDR3 is 14 residues. V lost 5 bases to trimming and J lost 3 bases, with 13 bases between them. CDR3 bases: TGTGCCAGCAGCGTGGCGGGGGGGCACACTGAAGCTTTCTTT. Its protein is CASSVAGGHTEAFF.

This chain connects TRBV20-1 to TRBJ2-3, with D unresolved. The ends were cut back, 0 bases at V and 2 bases at J, with 12 bases in the middle. The length of the CDR3 is 15 residues. The germline CDR1 and CDR2 sequences are DFQATT and SNEGSKA (reference sequence). CDR3 in DNA: TGCAGTGCTAGAGATCAGGATCGCCTCACAGATACGCAGTATTTT. Translated: CSARDQDRLTDTQYF.

In its sample, this clonotype was seen many times. The CDR3, as DNA: TGTGCCACCAGCGGTCCTACTAGCGGCGCAGATACGCAGTATTTT. This translates into CATSGPTSGADTQYF. The rearrangement uses TRBV15 and TRBJ2-3; 8 bases are shared with TRBD2. The CDR3 covers 15 residues. J gave up 4 bases and V 5 bases, and 8 bases lay outside the gene matches. Germline V gene sequence: CDR1 LNHNV, CDR2 YYDKDF (reference sequence). The full variable domain, in which reference TRBV15 and TRBJ2-3 provide the parts outside the CDR3, is DAMVIQNPRYQVTQFGKPVTLSCSQTLNHNVMYWYQQKSSQAPKLLFHYYDKDFNNEADTPDNFQSRRPNTSFCFLDIRSPGLGDTAMYLCATSGPTSGADTQYFGPGTRLTVL.

The chain employs TRBV9 and TRBJ2-7; D may be TRBD1 (5 bases). V lost 2 bases and J 4 bases, leaving 16 bases between the germline ends. The CDR3 is 15 residues long. The V gene's germline CDR1 is SGDLS and CDR2 YYNGEE. Here the CDR3 DNA reads TGTGCCAGCAGCGTCGGCACAGGCGTGATTTACGAGCAGTACTTC. It yields the protein CASSVGTGVIYEQYF.